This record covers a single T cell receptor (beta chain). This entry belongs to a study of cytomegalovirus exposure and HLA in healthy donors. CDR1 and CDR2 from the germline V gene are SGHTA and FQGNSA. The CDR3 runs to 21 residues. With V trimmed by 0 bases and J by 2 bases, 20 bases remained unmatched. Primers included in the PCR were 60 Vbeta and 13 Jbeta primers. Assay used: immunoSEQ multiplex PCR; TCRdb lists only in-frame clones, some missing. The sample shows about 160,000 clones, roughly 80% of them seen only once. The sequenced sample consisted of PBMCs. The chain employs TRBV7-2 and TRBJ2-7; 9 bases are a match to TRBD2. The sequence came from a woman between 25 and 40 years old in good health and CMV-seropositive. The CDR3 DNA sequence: TGTGCCAGCAGCTTAGCGCAACGGGCTAGCGGGACCTTGGGGACCACCTACGAGCAGTACTTC. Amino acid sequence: CASSLAQRASGTLGTTYEQYF.